The 2 T cell receptor beta chains below come from one sample, sequenced in a study of cytomegalovirus exposure and HLA in healthy donors. 60 Vbeta and 13 Jbeta primers were used in PCR. Assay used: immunoSEQ multiplex PCR; TCRdb lists only in-frame clones, some missing. Of some 200,000 clones listed, about 70% are singletons. The sequencing input was PBMCs. The origin of the receptors is a woman between 25 and 40 years old in good health and CMV-seronegative.

The gene calls are TRBV11-2 and TRBJ2-7; 8 bases map to TRBD2. V shed 1 base, J shed 5 bases, and the junction held 4 bases outside the gene matches. Germline CDR1 and CDR2: SGHAT and FQNNGV. The CDR3 is made up of 14 amino acids. CDR3 sequence reads: CASSLGGGRNEQYF. DNA of the CDR3: TGTGCCAGCAGCTTAGGCGGGGGGCGCAACGAGCAGTACTTC.

This clone was detected a few times. Other DNA sequences in this sample translate to the same CDR3. CDR3: CASSYSNRGPYNEQFF. CDR3 DNA sequence: TGTGCCAGCAGTTACTCGAACAGGGGGCCCTACAATGAGCAGTTCTTC. The chain uses TRBV6-5 and TRBJ2-1; 9 bases are shared with TRBD1. The V and J ends lost 0 bases and 2 bases, in that order; junction bases with no gene match: 2. CDR1 and CDR2 (germline): MNHEY, SVGAGI. The CDR3 covers 16 residues.